Listed below are T cell receptor beta chains from one sample, sequenced in a study of shared clonotypes between healthy human individuals. Profiled with immunoSEQ multiplex PCR; TCRdb holds only in-frame clones, not every one. The sample contains 2 million to 2.5 million clones, roughly 93% of which appear only once. Sequencing was done on a sample of naive CD4+ T cells from PBMCs. The receptors come from a man between 18 and 29 years old in good health. Some clones in this sample may be carry-over from other donors' samples. Both conserved end residues are part of each CDR3. The D gene is left open where the match is weak.

D gene,V gene,J gene,CDR3 protein,CDR3 DNA
TRBD2,TRBV27,TRBJ2-3,CASSLSASGSRIRGADTQYF,TGTGCCAGCAGTTTATCGGCTAGCGGGAGCCGTATTCGCGGCGCAGATACGCAGTATTTT
-,TRBV27,TRBJ1-5,CASRTHQSNNQPQHF,TGTGCCAGCAGAACCCATCAGTCGAACAATCAGCCCCAGCATTTT
-,TRBV28,TRBJ1-3,CASSLNGVNTIYF,TGTGCCAGCAGTTTAAACGGGGTAAACACCATATATTTT
-,TRBV7-9,TRBJ1-2,CASSLALAGLYGYTF,TGTGCCAGCAGCTTGGCCCTCGCGGGTCTCTATGGCTACACCTTC
TRBD2,TRBV11-2,TRBJ2-7,CASSSGLAGGTFSYEQYF,TGTGCCAGCAGCTCGGGACTAGCGGGAGGGACATTCTCCTACGAGCAGTACTTC
-,TRBV30,TRBJ2-7,CAWSVKREQYF,TGTGCCTGGAGTGTCAAACGCGAGCAGTACTTC
-,TRBV21-1,TRBJ2-7,CASAPYEQYF,TGTGCCAGCGCCCCATACGAGCAGTACTTC
TRBD1,TRBV7-9,TRBJ2-5,CASLYSGGMKTQYF,TGTGCCAGCCTGTATTCAGGGGGCATGAAGACCCAGTACTTC
-,TRBV7-2,TRBJ1-1,CASSLSVTGLITWAFF,TGTGCCAGCAGCTTGTCGGTAACAGGGCTAATCACGTGGGCTTTCTTT
TRBD1,TRBV19,TRBJ1-2,CASSTLRTGGYGYTF,TGTGCCAGTAGTACCCTTCGGACAGGGGGCTATGGCTACACCTTC
TRBD2,TRBV29-1,TRBJ2-1,CSVYPSGRISYNEQFF,TGCAGCGTCTACCCTAGCGGGAGGATCTCCTACAATGAGCAGTTCTTC
-,TRBV14,TRBJ1-2,CASSQDWARGSGYTF,TGTGCCAGCAGCCAAGACTGGGCTAGAGGCTCTGGCTACACCTTC
TRBD2,TRBV9,TRBJ2-3,CASSVANLAGWTSTDTQYF,TGTGCCAGCAGCGTAGCTAACCTAGCGGGGTGGACTAGCACAGATACGCAGTATTTT
-,TRBV19,TRBJ1-2,CASTLGRANYGYTF,TGTGCCAGTACCCTGGGGAGAGCTAACTATGGCTACACCTTC